The clone carrying this TCR beta chain appeared a few times. These data are taken from a study of blood T cell repertoires in COVID-19. In the study overall: From the United States, Italy and Spain came samples of acute and convalescent COVID-19. PBMCs, B-cell-depleted T cells, or T cells were the source of the cDNA or gDNA that made up the material.

The CDR3 consists of 13 residues. The V end lost 5 bases, the J end lost 5 bases, and 13 bases lay between the germline ends. Per germline, CDR1 SGHRS and CDR2 YFSETQ. Under the authors' procedure: Quantification of nucleated cells was approximated via reference gene primer amplification. Repertoires were generated with immunoSEQ multiplex PCR, while TCRdb's copy carries only in-frame clones and drops some. Clone size and V and J calls were adopted from that table, with D and trimming inferred from the DNA. The data contain 350,000 to 400,000 clones, around 89% of them singletons. The chain recombines TRBV5-1 with TRBJ1-1; TRBD1 might be the D (5 bases). The sequenced material came from peripheral blood. The TCR sequence derives from a woman aged 25 to 39 with COVID-19, enrolled during active disease. The CDR3 is CASRRARGTEAFF. As DNA, the CDR3 is TGCGCCAGCAGGCGGGCGCGGGGGACTGAAGCTTTCTTT.